The 17 T cell receptor beta chains presented below share a single source sample, sequenced in a study of CD8 T cells in ankylosing spondylitis. TCRdb re-derived calls from the 5' RACE reads in MiXCR, one entry per CDR3 protein. Of 25,000 to 30,000 distinct CDR3 sequences in the sample, less than 5.5% are singletons; the top ten hold 1.8%. Sequenced: blood, either unsorted or a sorted T cell fraction (not recorded which). These receptors were obtained from a female donor with ankylosing spondylitis or in good health (not recorded which).

In its sample, this clonotype was seen many times. The chain uses TRBV9 and TRBJ1-3; D may be TRBD1 (5 bases). With 3 bases removed from V and 3 bases from J, the gap between germline ends came to 13 bases. CDR3 length: 15 residues. Germline CDR1 reads SGDLS; CDR2 reads YYNGEE. In nucleotides, the CDR3 is TGTGCCAGCAGCGCGGGGGGATCAGGTGGAAACACCATATATTTT. This encodes CASSAGGSGGNTIYF.

This clonotype was seen at least ten times. The chain links TRBV9 to TRBJ2-7, with D possibly being TRBD2 (6 bases). Germline CDR1 and CDR2: SGDLS and YYNGEE. Trimming removed 4 bases from V and 5 bases from J, with 16 bases in between. This CDR3 is 14 amino acids long. The CDR3 DNA sequence: TGTGCCAGCAGCACCCCCGGGAGTGGCAACGAGCAGTACTTC. Protein sequence: CASSTPGSGNEQYF.

This clonotype appeared many times. The DNA of the CDR3 is TGTGCCAGCAGCGTAGCTTACAGAGGTGACGTCCTGACTTTC. This gives the protein CASSVAYRGDVLTF. The V gene is TRBV9, the J gene TRBJ2-6; the D is unclear. Germline CDR1 reads SGDLS; CDR2 reads YYNGEE. CDR3 size: 14 residues. The V end was cut by 0 bases, the J end by 11 bases, with 12 bases between.

At least ten counts were recorded for this clonotype. A much larger clone lies one base from this, so it may be a read error. The CDR3 does not close with the conserved phenylalanine or tryptophan, likely indicating a read error. The gene calls are TRBV9 and TRBJ1-6, with 9 bases lining up with TRBD1. The CDR3 loop spans 16 amino acids. Germline loops: CDR1 SGDLS, CDR2 YYNGEE. V gave up 4 bases and J gave up 4 bases; unmatched junction bases: 6. The CDR3: CASSISGQGYNSPLHL. The CDR3 DNA sequence: TGTGCCAGCAGCATTTCGGGACAGGGATATAATTCACCCCTCCACTTG.

This clonotype has at least ten counts. The rearrangement uses TRBV9 and TRBJ2-3; the D gene is possibly TRBD2 (6 bases). Trimming stripped 0 bases from V and 0 bases from J, with 17 bases between. From germline, CDR1 is SGDLS and CDR2 YYNGEE. This CDR3 is 18 amino acids long. The CDR3 is CASSVGIGGIKSTDTQYF. The CDR3 DNA is TGTGCCAGCAGCGTAGGGATTGGGGGGATTAAAAGCACAGATACGCAGTATTTT. The whole variable domain, remainder taken from reference TRBV9 and TRBJ2-3, is DSGVTQTPKHLITATGQRVTLRCSPRSGDLSVYWYQQSLDQGLQFLIQYYNGEERAKGNILERFSAQQFPDLHSELNLSSLELGDSALYFCASSVGIGGIKSTDTQYFGPGTRLTVL.

The chain joins TRBV9 to TRBJ2-7; TRBD1 aligns across 10 bases. This CDR3 comprises 15 residues. The V gene's germline CDR1 is SGDLS and CDR2 YYNGEE. V dropped 3 bases and J dropped 6; count of bases not matched to a gene: 9. The CDR3 DNA is TGTGCCAGCAGCGCGACCGGGACAGGGGTTGTCGAGCAGTACTTC. It yields the protein CASSATGTGVVEQYF.

This clonotype was detected many times. CDR3 loop: CASSVAVGDTEAFF. The DNA of the CDR3 is TGTGCCAGCAGCGTAGCTGTAGGAGACACTGAAGCTTTCTTT. The V call is TRBV9, the J call TRBJ1-1, with D uncertain. The CDR3 is 14 residues long. Trimming pared 0 bases from V and 3 bases from J, leaving 9 bases between. Germline CDR1 is SGDLS and CDR2 is YYNGEE.

This clonotype was observed at least ten times. The gene calls are TRBV9 and TRBJ2-7; D remains ambiguous. The CDR3 is made up of 13 amino acids. CDR1 and CDR2 from the germline V gene are SGDLS and YYNGEE. The V end was cut by 0 bases, the J end by 4 bases, with 8 bases between. The CDR3 coding sequence is TGTGCCAGCAGCGTAGGCATTGGTTACGAGCAGTACTTC. It translates to CASSVGIGYEQYF.

In this sample, this clonotype turned up many times. V gene TRBV9 combines with J gene TRBJ2-1; D perhaps matches TRBD2 (5 bases). Germline-derived CDR1 and CDR2 are SGDLS and YYNGEE. The CDR3 totals 13 residues. Between the trimmed V and J ends, which lost 0 bases and 6 bases, there was a span of 7 bases. CDR3 bases: TGTGCCAGCAGCGTAGGCGCGGGCAATGAGCAGTTCTTC. Protein product: CASSVGAGNEQFF.

This clonotype has at least ten counts. This chain's CDR3 is CAISETGNTGELFF. CDR3 bases: TGTGCCATCAGTGAAACAGGGAACACCGGGGAGCTGTTTTTT. The rearrangement links TRBV10-3 to TRBJ2-2; tentatively, D is TRBD1 (5 bases). The CDR3 is made up of 14 amino acids. The germline V and J ends were trimmed by 3 bases and 1 base, with 6 bases remaining between them. The germline CDR1 and CDR2 sequences are ENHRY and SYGVKD.

This clonotype was seen ten or more times. V usage is TRBV9 and J usage is TRBJ2-2; no clear D. Germline V gene data show CDR1 as SGDLS and CDR2 as YYNGEE. Trimming shortened V by 2 bases and J by 6 bases, and 2 bases separated the two germline ends. There are 11 residues in the CDR3. The CDR3 DNA reads TGTGCCAGCAGCGTCTCCGGGGAGCTGTTTTTT. Amino acid sequence: CASSVSGELFF.

This clonotype was found a few times. CDR3 coding DNA: TGTGCCAGCAGCCGAGACCCATCCTCGAATGAGCAGTTCTTC. Its translation: CASSRDPSSNEQFF. This rearrangement joins TRBV9 to TRBJ2-1; D gene ambiguous. Trimming removed 4 bases from V and 7 bases from J, with 15 bases in between. The CDR3 runs 14 residues. Germline V gene lookup returns CDR1 SGDLS and CDR2 YYNGEE.

This clonotype has ten or more counts. The chain recombines TRBV9 with TRBJ1-5; D ambiguous. The CDR3 has 14 residues. The ends were cut back, 0 bases at V and 7 bases at J, with 11 bases in the middle. The V gene's germline CDR1 is SGDLS and CDR2 YYNGEE. In DNA form, the CDR3 reads TGTGCCAGCAGCGTAGAGGGAGGAGGGCAGCCCCAGCATTTT. Translating gives CASSVEGGGQPQHF.

There are many counts of this clonotype. The chain couples TRBV9 to TRBJ2-3; 11 nucleotides align to TRBD2. The CDR3 consists of 15 residues. J gave up 4 bases and V 2 bases, and 3 bases lay outside the gene matches. From germline, CDR1 is SGDLS and CDR2 YYNGEE. The CDR3 protein is CASSVSGGAADTQYF. DNA for the CDR3: TGTGCCAGCAGCGTTAGCGGGGGGGCCGCAGATACGCAGTATTTT.

There are many counts of this clonotype. V and J are TRBV9 and TRBJ2-5; TRBD2 matches 10 bases. The CDR3 is 14 residues long. Per the germline V gene, CDR1 is SGDLS and CDR2 is YYNGEE. V trimming: 3 bases; J trimming: 5 bases; junction bases outside the gene matches: 4. The CDR3 loop reads CASSGAGGRETQYF. The CDR3 region has the DNA TGTGCCAGCAGCGGAGCGGGGGGGCGGGAGACCCAGTACTTC.

This clonotype was observed at least ten times. This chain uses TRBV9 with TRBJ2-5; D may be TRBD1 (6 bases). Germline V gives CDR1 SGDLS, CDR2 YYNGEE. The CDR3 has 15 residues. V was cut by 0 bases and J by 7 bases, with 16 bases left in between. The CDR3 sequence is CASSVAGQGPGTQYF. Here the CDR3 DNA reads TGTGCCAGCAGCGTAGCGGGCCAGGGGCCAGGGACCCAGTACTTC.

This clonotype came up many times. The chain uses TRBV9 and TRBJ2-5; 8 nucleotides match TRBD1. V lost 8 bases, J lost 5 bases, and 11 bases stayed unmatched. There are 14 residues in the CDR3. Germline V gives CDR1 SGDLS, CDR2 YYNGEE. The CDR3 DNA follows: TGTGCCAGTTCCGGACAGGGATTTGGTGAGACCCAGTACTTC. This codes for CASSGQGFGETQYF.